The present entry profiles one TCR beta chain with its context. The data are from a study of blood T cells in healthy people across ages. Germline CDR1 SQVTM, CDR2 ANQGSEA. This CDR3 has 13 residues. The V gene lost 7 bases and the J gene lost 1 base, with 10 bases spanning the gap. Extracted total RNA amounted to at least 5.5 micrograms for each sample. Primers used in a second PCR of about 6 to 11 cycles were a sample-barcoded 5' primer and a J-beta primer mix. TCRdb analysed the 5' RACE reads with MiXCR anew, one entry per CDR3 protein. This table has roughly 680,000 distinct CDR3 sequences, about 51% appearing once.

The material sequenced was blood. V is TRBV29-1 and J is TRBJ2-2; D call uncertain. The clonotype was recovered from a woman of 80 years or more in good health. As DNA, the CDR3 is TGCAGCGGTGGCTATCGGAACACCGGGGAGCTGTTTTTT. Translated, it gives CSGGYRNTGELFF.